This T cell receptor beta chain was sequenced in a study of blood T cell repertoires in COVID-19. Overall study: From the United States, Italy and Spain came samples of acute and convalescent COVID-19. The cDNA or gDNA used as material had been derived from T cells, B-cell-depleted T cells, or PBMCs.

Some clones are missing from TCRdb's copy, which holds only in-frame ones; the method was immunoSEQ multiplex PCR. This repertoire shows more than 300,000 clones, about 89% found once; its top ten account for 8% to 13%. Those enrolled in Seattle joined during active infection and were followed longitudinally afterward. The V and J ends lost 5 bases and 11 bases respectively, with 15 bases between them. Germline loops: CDR1 LNHNV, CDR2 YYDKDF (reference sequence). This CDR3 contains 13 residues. The V and J genes are TRBV15 and TRBJ1-4; tentatively, D is TRBD1 (5 bases). The sequenced material came from peripheral blood. The receptor comes from a woman in her thirties with COVID-19, enrolled during active disease. This chain's CDR3 is CATSPSVRGKLFF. The DNA of the CDR3 is TGTGCCACCAGCCCCTCTGTACGGGGGAAACTGTTTTTT.